These T cell receptor beta chains were read from a single sample in a study of T-cell memory formation after mild COVID-19. TCRdb recomputed calls from the 5' RACE reads with MiXCR, one row per CDR3 protein. The repertoire holds about 320,000 distinct CDR3 sequences, around an eighth seen once, with 20% to 25% in the top ten. Sequencing was performed on PBMCs or a T cell subset sorted from them (not recorded which). These receptors all come from a man aged 18 to 35 who had mild COVID-19 (a few samples of this study predate the infection). Cell type and time point are not known. CDR3s include the opening cysteine and the closing phenylalanine or tryptophan. The D gene is left open where the match is weak. The size field is filled for only some rows; it gives once, few, many or a size class.

d_gene,j_gene,v_gene,abundance,CDR3aa,CDR3nt
TRBD2,TRBJ2-1,TRBV6-5,few,CASSYLNYGGNEQFF,TGTGCCAGCAGTTACCTCAATTACGGGGGGAATGAGCAGTTCTTC
NA,TRBJ2-3,TRBV7-2,NA,CASSSTTGPDTQYF,TGTGCCAGCAGCTCCACTACAGGGCCAGATACGCAGTATTTT
NA,TRBJ2-4,TRBV6-2/TRBV6-3,NA,CASIRDLNSLAKNIQYF,TGTGCCAGCATCCGGGACTTAAATTCCCTAGCCAAAAACATTCAGTACTTC
NA,TRBJ2-5,TRBV5-1,NA,CASSRQGNGLETQYF,TGCGCCAGCAGCCGGCAGGGGAATGGACTGGAGACCCAGTACTTC
NA,TRBJ1-1,TRBV6-5,NA,CASRSTRDTTNTEAFF,TGTGCCAGCAGGTCTACCCGGGACACGACGAACACTGAAGCTTTCTTT
NA,TRBJ2-3,TRBV7-9,NA,CASSLAPGQEDTQYF,TGTGCCAGCAGCTTAGCGCCGGGGCAGGAAGATACGCAGTATTTT
NA,TRBJ1-2,TRBV7-2,NA,CASSLGYEVGYGYTF,TGTGCCAGCAGCTTAGGGTATGAGGTTGGCTATGGCTACACCTTC
NA,TRBJ1-4,TRBV7-9,NA,CASSLSHLSPPYGNEKLFF,TGTGCCAGCAGCTTGTCCCACCTAAGTCCCCCCTACGGCAATGAAAAACTGTTTTTT
NA,TRBJ2-1,TRBV7-2,NA,CASSLSGPEQFF,TGTGCCAGCAGCTTATCAGGACCTGAGCAGTTCTTC
TRBD1,TRBJ1-2,TRBV5-6,few,CASSSPWTGRYGYTF,TGTGCCAGCAGCTCCCCCTGGACAGGGCGATATGGCTACACCTTC
NA,TRBJ2-3,TRBV6-2/TRBV6-3,NA,CASSHDGLRLPTDTQYF,TGTGCCAGCAGTCACGACGGCCTGAGGCTCCCCACAGATACGCAGTATTTT
NA,TRBJ2-3,TRBV7-2,NA,CASSRGRGSTDTQYF,TGTGCCAGCAGCCGAGGTCGAGGGAGCACAGATACGCAGTATTTT
NA,TRBJ1-3,TRBV7-3,NA,CASSPAPGSGNTIYF,TGTGCCAGCAGCCCCGCACCAGGCTCTGGAAACACCATATATTTT
NA,TRBJ2-3,TRBV29-1,NA,CSGEGIGTQYF,TGCAGCGGGGAAGGAATTGGTACGCAGTATTTT
NA,TRBJ2-3,TRBV6-1,NA,CASSGDWSRQSDTQYF,TGTGCCAGCAGTGGAGACTGGAGCCGACAGTCAGATACGCAGTATTTT
TRBD1,TRBJ2-6,TRBV10-3,NA,CAISEGATGPGANVLTF,TGTGCCATCAGTGAGGGGGCGACAGGGCCCGGGGCCAACGTCCTGACTTTC
NA,TRBJ1-5,TRBV4-1,NA,CASSQGGGGHQPQHF,TGCGCCAGCAGCCAAGGGGGGGGAGGGCATCAGCCCCAGCATTTT
NA,TRBJ2-5,TRBV20-1,NA,CSADFPSGVYQETQYF,TGCAGTGCCGATTTTCCCAGCGGAGTGTACCAAGAGACCCAGTACTTC
NA,TRBJ2-3,TRBV5-1,NA,CASSSSGTAYTDTQYF,TGCGCCAGCAGCTCCTCCGGCACAGCCTACACAGATACGCAGTATTTT
NA,TRBJ2-3,TRBV6-2/TRBV6-3,few,CASSTPDTQYF,TGTGCCAGCAGTACCCCAGATACGCAGTATTTT
TRBD2,TRBJ2-7,TRBV7-2,NA,CASGASSGRSYEQYF,TGTGCCAGCGGGGCGAGTAGCGGGCGCTCCTACGAGCAGTACTTC
NA,TRBJ2-7,TRBV6-2/TRBV6-3,few,CASSYGPASSYEQYF,TGTGCCAGCAGTTACGGTCCAGCTAGCAGCTACGAGCAGTACTTC
NA,TRBJ2-5,TRBV5-1,many,CASSLDPAGARGETQYF,TGCGCCAGCAGCTTGGATCCGGCGGGGGCACGGGGAGAGACCCAGTACTTC
NA,TRBJ2-1,TRBV5-5,NA,CASTLELQAEQFF,TGTGCCAGCACCCTAGAATTGCAGGCTGAGCAGTTCTTC
NA,TRBJ1-6,TRBV7-8,NA,CASSPARAAAYNSPLHF,TGTGCCAGCAGCCCGGCGAGGGCGGCGGCCTATAATTCACCCCTCCACTTT
NA,TRBJ2-7,TRBV11-2,few,CASSSYSYYEQYF,TGTGCCAGCAGCTCGTACAGCTACTACGAGCAGTACTTC
NA,TRBJ2-3,TRBV7-2,few,CASSLFPSLTDTQYF,TGTGCCAGCAGCTTATTCCCTAGTCTCACAGATACGCAGTATTTT
TRBD2,TRBJ2-3,TRBV7-2,many,CASSSPSGGATDTQYF,TGTGCCAGCAGCTCCCCTAGCGGGGGGGCCACAGATACGCAGTATTTT
NA,TRBJ1-1,TRBV9,few,CASSVASAVEAFF,TGTGCCAGCAGCGTAGCGTCGGCAGTCGAAGCTTTCTTT
NA,TRBJ1-1,TRBV28,NA,CASSEGLNTEAFF,TGTGCCAGCAGCGAGGGACTTAACACTGAAGCTTTCTTT
NA,TRBJ1-1,TRBV29-1,few,CSVIRAMNTEAFF,TGCAGCGTTATAAGGGCAATGAACACTGAAGCTTTCTTT
TRBD1,TRBJ2-7,TRBV7-3,NA,CASSPGQGHYEQYF,TGTGCCAGCAGCCCAGGACAGGGCCACTACGAGCAGTACTTC
TRBD2,TRBJ2-1,TRBV7-2,once,CASSLQSGGSSYNEQFF,TGTGCCAGCAGCTTACAGAGCGGGGGGAGCTCCTACAATGAGCAGTTCTTC
TRBD1,TRBJ2-1,TRBV11-2,NA,CASSFTGGVGNEQFF,TGTGCCAGCAGCTTTACAGGGGGAGTTGGCAATGAGCAGTTCTTC
NA,TRBJ1-4,TRBV6-5,few,CASSPGARTNEKLFF,TGTGCCAGCAGTCCCGGGGCGCGAACTAATGAAAAACTGTTTTTT
NA,TRBJ1-2,TRBV7-9,NA,CASSLGLNRDGGYTF,TGTGCCAGCAGCTTGGGCTTGAACAGGGATGGTGGCTACACCTTC
TRBD2,TRBJ2-5,TRBV6-6,NA,CASGGGGTSGQETQYF,TGTGCCAGCGGCGGAGGCGGGACTAGCGGCCAAGAGACCCAGTACTTC
NA,TRBJ2-3,TRBV7-2,NA,CASSFISMTQYF,TGTGCCAGCAGCTTTATAAGCATGACGCAGTATTTT
NA,TRBJ2-7,TRBV20-1,NA,CSARGGTQPITYEQYF,TGCAGTGCTAGAGGGGGGACTCAGCCGATAACCTACGAGCAGTACTTC
NA,TRBJ1-3,TRBV28,few,CASLGTLAGNTIYF,TGTGCCAGCCTCGGGACACTGGCTGGAAACACCATATATTTT
NA,TRBJ2-2,TRBV18,NA,CASSDSANTGELFF,TGTGCCAGCTCGGACAGCGCGAACACCGGGGAGCTGTTTTTT
NA,TRBJ2-2,TRBV7-3,NA,CASSRGTAGNTGELFF,TGTGCCAGCAGCCGAGGCACCGCGGGGAACACCGGGGAGCTGTTTTTT